Shown below are 24 T cell receptor beta chains from a single sample sequenced in a study of T cells in Graves' hyperthyroidism and ophthalmopathy. Authors of the study amplified TCR beta CDR3 regions from RNA transcripts. TCR CDR3 regions were first amplified by RT-PCR with HTBI primers. TCRdb redid the calling of the multiplex PCR reads with MiXCR, one entry per CDR3 protein. The sample lists 500,000 to 750,000 distinct CDR3 sequences, 40% to 55% occurring once. Sample: peripheral blood or thyroid tissue (not recorded which). The receptors stem from a woman in her late teens or twenties with Graves' hyperthyroidism.

The chain recombines TRBV4-1 with TRBJ2-5, with D maybe TRBD1 (6 bases). This CDR3 has 18 residues. Germline-derived CDR1 and CDR2 are MGHRA and YSYEKL. V was pared by 4 bases and J by 0 bases, with 21 bases between. DNA for the CDR3: TGCGCCAGCAGCCTCGTATTTGGACAGCCTTGGTACCAAGAGACCCAGTACTTC. It codes for CASSLVFGQPWYQETQYF.

The chain joins TRBV20-1 to TRBJ1-5, with a possible D match to TRBD1 (5 bases). The CDR3 sequence is 14 residues long. CDR1 is DFQATT and CDR2 is SNEGSKA in the germline V gene (reference sequence). The V end lost 0 bases, the J end lost 0 bases, and 6 bases lay between the germline ends. Here the CDR3 DNA reads TGCAGTGCTAGAGATACAGGTAGCAATCAGCCCCAGCATTTT. This codes for CSARDTGSNQPQHF.

This clonotype has at least ten counts. The chain is built from TRBV7-2 and TRBJ1-5; D gene unclear. Germline-derived CDR1 and CDR2 are SGHTA and FQGNSA. The CDR3 runs 16 residues. Trimming left V 4 bases short and J 1 base short, with 14 bases between. For the CDR3, the DNA is TGTGCCAGCAGCTACGGGGAGCCCACCAGCAATCAGCCCCAGCATTTT. It yields the protein CASSYGEPTSNQPQHF.

The V and J genes are TRBV29-1 and TRBJ1-1, with TRBD1 as a possible D gene (6 bases). Germline CDR1 is SQVTM and CDR2 is ANQGSEA. The CDR3 extends over 11 amino acids. The V gene lost 8 bases and the J gene lost 6 bases, with 13 bases spanning the gap. DNA for the CDR3: TGCAGCTTGGAGGGGGAGGCTGAAGCTTTCTTT. This gives the protein CSLEGEAEAFF.

This chain joins TRBV29-1 and TRBJ1-4; a possible D gene is TRBD1 (5 bases). The CDR3 runs 13 residues. Germline loops: CDR1 SQVTM, CDR2 ANQGSEA. Between the trimmed V and J ends, which lost 5 bases and 5 bases, there was a span of 12 bases. CDR3 loop: CSVRRGGNEKLFF. DNA of the CDR3: TGCAGCGTTAGGCGTGGGGGAAATGAAAAACTGTTTTTT.

Remarks on this clonotype: This clone may be a read error of a much larger clone one base away. The chain combines TRBV5-5 with TRBJ1-4; no clear D gene. The CDR3 runs 16 residues. Germline V gene lookup returns CDR1 SGHKS and CDR2 YYEKEE (reference sequence). As DNA, the CDR3 is TGTGCCTGCAGCTTGGGAGCATCTGCAACTAATGAAAAACTGTTTTTT. Translated, it gives CACSLGASATNEKLFF. Filled out from reference TRBV5-5 and TRBJ1-4, the complete variable domain reads DAGVTQSPTHLIKTRGQQVTLRCSPISGHKSVSWYQQVLGQGPQFIFQYYEKEERGRGNFPDRFSARQFPNYSSELNVNALLLGDSALYLCACSLGASATNEKLFFGSGTQLSVL.

In its sample, this clonotype was seen many times. J is TRBJ2-3 and V is TRBV2, with TRBD1 as a possible D gene (5 bases). CDR3 length: 13 residues. Trimming took off 4 bases at V and 6 bases at J, with 11 bases between the two ends. Germline lookup yields CDR1 SNHLY and CDR2 FYNNEI. CDR3 residues: CASSVWTRDTQYF. The CDR3 DNA is TGTGCCAGCAGTGTATGGACAAGGGATACGCAGTATTTT.

The V and J genes are TRBV29-1 and TRBJ2-7; tentative D call: TRBD2 (6 bases). CDR1 and CDR2 from the germline V gene are SQVTM and ANQGSEA. The V gene lost 4 bases and the J gene lost 0 bases, with 10 bases spanning the gap. This CDR3 spans 13 amino acids. This chain's CDR3 is CSVAASVSYEQYF. CDR3 sequence (DNA): TGCAGCGTTGCGGCTAGCGTCTCCTACGAGCAGTACTTC.

This clonotype was seen only once. The chain is built from TRBV20-1 and TRBJ2-6; D not resolved. This CDR3 has 14 residues. Germline CDR1 reads DFQATT; CDR2 reads SNEGSKA (reference sequence). Trimming stripped 4 bases from V and 4 bases from J, with 11 bases between. CDR3 sequence: CSANPVQGANVLTF. Here the CDR3 DNA reads TGCAGTGCTAACCCAGTACAGGGGGCCAACGTCCTGACTTTC.

In the case of this clonotype: A much more abundant neighbour one base away suggests this may be a read error. The gene calls are TRBV5-1 and TRBJ2-7, with 9 bases identical to TRBD1. V gave up 4 bases and J gave up 6 bases; unmatched junction bases: 8. The CDR3 runs to 14 residues. From germline, CDR1 is SGHRS and CDR2 YFSETQ. The CDR3 nucleotides read TGCGCCAGCAGCGGGGGGGACAGGGTAGCCGAGCAGTACTTC. This translates into CASSGGDRVAEQYF.

The J gene is TRBJ2-7, the V gene TRBV6-5, with D uncertain. Germline V gene sequence: CDR1 MNHEY, CDR2 SVGAGI. The V gene lost 10 bases and the J gene lost 3 bases, with 16 bases spanning the gap. The CDR3 totals 13 residues. In nucleotides, the CDR3 is TGTGCCATCAGCCCAGTCAGCCTCTACGAGCAGTACTTC. It is translated as CAISPVSLYEQYF.

There are many counts of this clonotype. The chain carries TRBV9 and TRBJ1-6, with TRBD1 matching over 7 bases. This CDR3 is 15 amino acids long. Germline assignment: CDR1 SGDLS and CDR2 YYNGEE. V was clipped by 2 bases and J by 5 bases; unmatched bases: 4. CDR3 in DNA: TGTGCCAGCAGCGTCGACAGGGACAATAATTCACCCCTCCACTTT. Encoded protein: CASSVDRDNNSPLHF.

This rearrangement joins TRBV10-3 to TRBJ2-1; 12 nucleotides align to TRBD2. Germline V CDR1 and CDR2: ENHRY, SYGVKD. CDR3 length: 15 amino acids. The J segment lost 8 bases and the V segment lost 2 bases, leaving 4 bases of the junction unmatched. The CDR3 loop is CAISEGPSGRDEQFF. CDR3 coding DNA: TGTGCCATCAGTGAGGGGCCTAGCGGGAGGGATGAGCAGTTCTTC.

This clonotype was recorded at least ten times. The J gene is TRBJ1-2, the V gene TRBV7-9; 8 nucleotides line up with TRBD1. The CDR3 extends over 15 amino acids. Germline V CDR1 and CDR2: SEHNR, FQNEAQ (reference sequence). The trim removed 3 bases at V and 6 bases at J, leaving 9 bases unmatched. DNA of the CDR3: TGTGCCAGCAGCTTCCTACGGACAGGGAGCGATGGCTACACCTTC. Translating it yields CASSFLRTGSDGYTF.

This clonotype was recorded at least ten times. This chain joins TRBV20-1 and TRBJ1-2; the D gene is possibly TRBD1 (6 bases). Germline V gene lookup returns CDR1 DFQATT and CDR2 SNEGSKA (reference sequence). This CDR3 region has 10 residues. V dropped 4 bases and J dropped 8 bases, with 8 bases sitting between them. CDR3 region: CSAIQGGYTF. The CDR3 DNA follows: TGCAGTGCTATACAGGGCGGCTACACCTTC.

In the case of this clonotype: One junction end disagrees with the germline gene, perhaps due to a read error. V usage is TRBV11-1 and J usage is TRBJ2-7, with 7 bases identical to TRBD1. CDR1 SGHAT and CDR2 FQDESV come from the germline V gene (reference sequence). The CDR3 runs to 15 residues. The CDR3 is CASSSPGQTTYEQHF. The CDR3 DNA reads TGTGCCAGCAGCTCGCCGGGACAGACCACCTACGAGCAGCACTTC. The full variable domain, with the rest looked up from reference TRBV11-1 and TRBJ2-7, is EAEVAQSPRYKITEKSQAVAFWCDPISGHATLYWYRQILGQGPELLVQFQDESVVDDSQLPKDRFSAERLKGVDSTLKIQPAELGDSAMYLCASSSPGQTTYEQHFGPGTRLTVT.

This clonotype was seen more than once but under ten times. This sequence joins TRBV14 and TRBJ2-7, with D perhaps matching TRBD2 (6 bases). This CDR3 is built from 16 residues. V was trimmed by 8 bases and J by 3 bases, leaving 23 bases between them. Germline loops: CDR1 SGHDN, CDR2 FVKESK. The CDR3 here is CASSPPLEGTGYEQYF. CDR3 sequence (DNA): TGTGCCAGCTCACCCCCGTTGGAGGGAACCGGCTACGAGCAGTACTTC.

This clonotype was seen ten or more times. CDR3 coding DNA: TGTGCCAGCAGCCCCGGACAGGCCGGGGAGCTGTTTTTT. Amino acids: CASSPGQAGELFF. The chain carries TRBV3-1 and TRBJ2-2; 7 bases map to TRBD1. This CDR3 is 13 amino acids long. Trimming took 4 bases from V and 6 from J; bases not matched to a gene: 2. Per the germline V gene, CDR1 is LGHDT and CDR2 is YNNKEL (reference sequence).

This clonotype is a singleton in its sample. The rearrangement links TRBV7-2 to TRBJ1-2; a weak D match, TRBD1 (5 bases). Between the trimmed V and J ends, which lost 5 bases and 12 bases, there was a span of 22 bases. CDR3 length: 14 amino acids. CDR1 and CDR2 (germline): SGHTA, FQGNSA. The CDR3 spells CASSQDRGHSGNTF. The CDR3 DNA reads TGTGCCAGCAGCCAAGATCGGGGCCACTCTGGAAACACCTTC.

About this clonotype itself: A much larger clone differs by one base, so this may be a read error. The CDR3 does not end in the conserved phenylalanine or tryptophan, so this is likely a read error. The V gene is TRBV12-3 or TRBV12-4, the J gene TRBJ2-7; D remains unclear. Between the trimmed V and J ends, which lost 3 bases and 4 bases, there was a span of 10 bases. The CDR3 sequence is 13 residues long. CDR3 in amino acids: CASSFGLSYEQYS. The DNA of the CDR3 is TGTGCCAGCAGTTTCGGGTTATCATACGAGCAGTACTCC.

This clonotype was recorded once. The chain couples TRBV11-3 to TRBJ2-5; 7 nucleotides agree with TRBD2. Trimming took 5 bases from V and 2 from J; bases not matched to a gene: 11. The length of the CDR3 is 16 residues. Germline CDR1 reads SGHNT; CDR2 reads YENEEA. CDR3 region: CASSPDTGGFQETQYF. Here the CDR3 DNA reads TGTGCCAGCAGCCCTGACACCGGGGGGTTTCAAGAGACCCAGTACTTC.

This clonotype was counted ten times or more. The rearrangement uses TRBV7-9 and TRBJ1-4, with D maybe TRBD1 (6 bases). The V gene's germline CDR1 is SEHNR and CDR2 FQNEAQ (reference sequence). The CDR3 totals 13 residues. The V and J ends lost 4 bases and 8 bases respectively, with 11 bases between them. In DNA form, the CDR3 reads TGTGCCAGCAGCTCCAGGGGCACCGAAAAACTGTTTTTT. This encodes CASSSRGTEKLFF.

This clonotype has at least ten counts. The chain has TRBV12-3 or TRBV12-4 and TRBJ2-5, with a weak D call TRBD2 (6 bases). Judging by the DNA end, TRBJ2-3 fits better; the J call may be wrong. CDR3 size: 11 residues. The CDR3 DNA sequence: TGTGCCAGCAGTTCCCGGGGGACGCAGTATTTT. Translation: CASSSRGTQYF.

J is TRBJ1-5 and V is TRBV20-1; perhaps TRBD1 as D (5 bases). The ends were cut back, 7 bases at V and 11 bases at J, with 18 bases in the middle. This CDR3 has 12 residues. CDR1 is DFQATT, CDR2 SNEGSKA, per germline (reference sequence). The CDR3 loop reads CSVGGSGETQHF. The DNA for the CDR3 is TGCAGTGTAGGTGGGTCGGGGGAGACCCAGCATTTT.